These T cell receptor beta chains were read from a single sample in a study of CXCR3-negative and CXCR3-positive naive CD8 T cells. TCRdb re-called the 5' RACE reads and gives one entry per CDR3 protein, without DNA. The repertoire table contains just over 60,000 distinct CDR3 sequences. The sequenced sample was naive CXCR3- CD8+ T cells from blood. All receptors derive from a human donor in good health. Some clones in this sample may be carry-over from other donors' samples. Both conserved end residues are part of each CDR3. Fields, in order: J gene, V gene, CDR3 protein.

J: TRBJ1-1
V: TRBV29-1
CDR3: CSVDRDTEAFF

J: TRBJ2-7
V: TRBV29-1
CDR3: CSVIPGGGLDEQYF

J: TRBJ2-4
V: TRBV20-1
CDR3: CSAIEGVLAKNIQYF

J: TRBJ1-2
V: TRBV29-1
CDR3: CSVEDNDREDGYTF

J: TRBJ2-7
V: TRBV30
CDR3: CAWATGTYPYEQYF

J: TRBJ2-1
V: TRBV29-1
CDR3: CSVEGALYNEQLF

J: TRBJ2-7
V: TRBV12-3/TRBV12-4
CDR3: CASSLAGGGGTYEQYF

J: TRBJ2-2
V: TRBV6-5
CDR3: CASSYSVVGPKRAGELFF

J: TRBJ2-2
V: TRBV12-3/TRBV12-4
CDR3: CASSLGPPTGELFF

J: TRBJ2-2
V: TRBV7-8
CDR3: CASSRGTGIPGELFF

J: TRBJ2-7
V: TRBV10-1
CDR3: CASSTPAVPEQYF

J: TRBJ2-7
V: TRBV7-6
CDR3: CASSLAGGQGTYEQYF

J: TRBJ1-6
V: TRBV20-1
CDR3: CSARRQNNSPLHF

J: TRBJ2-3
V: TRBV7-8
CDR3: CASSLVGVDTQYF

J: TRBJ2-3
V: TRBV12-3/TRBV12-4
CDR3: CASSNTDTQYF